The T cell receptor (beta chain) described here comes from a study of cytomegalovirus exposure and HLA in healthy donors. V lost 1 base and J lost 0, with 10 bases in between. CDR1 and CDR2 (germline): SGHAT, FQNNGV. This CDR3 region has 16 residues. 13 Jbeta primers and 60 Vbeta primers were used for the PCR. Assay used: immunoSEQ multiplex PCR; TCRdb lists only in-frame clones, some missing. The table lists some 200,000 clones, 75% to 85% of them singletons. Sequenced input: PBMCs. This receptor was identified in a boy between 10 and 17 years old in good health and CMV-seronegative. The gene calls are TRBV11-2 and TRBJ1-3, with D perhaps matching TRBD1 (5 bases). The CDR3 protein is CASSLGQSNSGNTIYF. CDR3 nucleotide sequence: TGTGCCAGCAGCTTAGGACAGTCGAACTCTGGAAACACCATATATTTT. Complete variable domain (other parts from reference TRBV11-2 and TRBJ1-3): EAGVAQSPRYKIIEKRQSVAFWCNPISGHATLYWYQQILGQGPKLLIQFQNNGVVDDSQLPKDRFSAERLKGVDSTLKIQPAKLEDSAVYLCASSLGQSNSGNTIYFGEGSWLTVV.